The 12 T cell receptor beta chains below were found in one sample sequenced in a study of blood T cell repertoires in COVID-19. Produced via immunoSEQ multiplex PCR; TCRdb's table is partial and in-frame only. The sample has approximately 360,000 clones; more than 70% are singletons. Material for sequencing was peripheral blood. The source of these receptors is a man aged 35 to 55 with acute or convalescent COVID-19.

This chain links TRBV30 with TRBJ1-1; 10 bases map to TRBD1. This CDR3 comprises 15 residues. Looked up from germline, CDR1 is GTSNPN and CDR2 is SVGIG (reference sequence). V shed 2 bases and J 3 bases; nucleotides not matched to a gene: 6. CDR3 residues: CAWSLGTGVDTEAFF. The CDR3, as DNA: TGTGCCTGGAGTCTGGGGACAGGGGTCGACACTGAAGCTTTCTTT.

The rearrangement joins TRBV6-6 to TRBJ2-6; TRBD1 is a possible D gene (5 bases). The CDR3 loop spans 15 amino acids. The germline V gene has CDR1 MNHNY and CDR2 SVGAGI (reference sequence). Between the trimmed V and J ends, which lost 10 bases and 3 bases, there was a span of 16 bases. The CDR3 loop is CATAGAWSGANVLTF. The CDR3 bases are TGTGCCACCGCTGGGGCCTGGAGTGGGGCCAACGTCCTGACTTTC.

The V and J genes are TRBV5-1 and TRBJ2-7; tentative D call: TRBD2 (5 bases). The V end lost 0 bases, the J end lost 3 bases, and 7 bases lay between the germline ends. This CDR3 spans 13 amino acids. CDR1 is SGHRS, CDR2 YFSETQ, per germline. The CDR3 spells CASSLAGIYEQYF. In nucleotides, the CDR3 is TGCGCCAGCAGCTTGGCCGGGATCTACGAGCAGTACTTC.

This clone was observed once. The chain joins TRBV5-8 to TRBJ1-1; 8 nucleotides match TRBD1. This CDR3 has 17 residues. After removal of 4 bases from V and 0 bases from J, the junction contained 11 bases not matched to a gene. Germline V gene data show CDR1 as SGHTS and CDR2 as YDEGEE. Here the CDR3 DNA reads TGTGCCAGCAGCGAGGACAGGGACCGTGAAATGAACACTGAAGCTTTCTTT. This encodes CASSEDRDREMNTEAFF.

The gene calls are TRBV12-5 and TRBJ1-1; 11 bases are a match to TRBD1. Germline V CDR1 and CDR2: LGHNT, FRNRAP. This CDR3 has 21 residues. Trimming took 0 bases from V and 6 from J; bases not matched to a gene: 21. CDR3 residues: CASGLVLSSPRDRGGPAEAFF. CDR3 in DNA: TGTGCTAGTGGTTTGGTCCTTTCCAGCCCCCGGGACAGGGGGGGGCCGGCTGAAGCTTTCTTT.

The genes are TRBV2 and TRBJ2-3; D is ambiguous. Trimming cost V 5 bases and J 0 bases, with 12 bases left between them. CDR3 length: 15 residues. Per the germline V gene, CDR1 is SNHLY and CDR2 is FYNNEI. In DNA, the CDR3 is TGTGCCAGCAGTCTCAGGTTTGATAGCACAGATACGCAGTATTTT. This sequence encodes CASSLRFDSTDTQYF.

This clone is a singleton in its sample. This chain connects TRBV9 to TRBJ1-1; D gene unclear. The CDR3 sequence is 14 residues long. Trimming removed 0 bases at V and 3 bases at J, with 9 bases between. The germline gives CDR1 SGDLS, CDR2 YYNGEE. The CDR3 sequence is CASSVGVGDTEAFF. CDR3 nucleotides: TGTGCCAGCAGCGTAGGAGTCGGAGACACTGAAGCTTTCTTT. Full variable domain (missing parts from reference TRBV9 and TRBJ1-1): DSGVTQTPKHLITATGQRVTLRCSPRSGDLSVYWYQQSLDQGLQFLIQYYNGEERAKGNILERFSAQQFPDLHSELNLSSLELGDSALYFCASSVGVGDTEAFFGQGTRLTVV.

The chain joins TRBV5-1 to TRBJ1-6, with TRBD1 matching over 8 bases. The CDR3 length is 14 residues. V gave up 2 bases and J gave up 8 bases; unmatched junction bases: 3. CDR1 and CDR2 from the germline V gene are SGHRS and YFSETQ. The CDR3 here is CASSFRGQDSPLHF. CDR3 sequence (DNA): TGCGCCAGCAGCTTCAGGGGGCAGGATTCACCCCTCCACTTT.

Comments on this clone: The junction shows a germline mismatch at one end, possibly a read error. This rearrangement joins TRBV3-1 (or the pseudogene TRBV3-2) to TRBJ2-1; 10 bases match TRBD2. The CDR3 extends over 16 amino acids. CDR1 LGHDT and CDR2 YNNKEL come from the germline V gene (reference sequence). The CDR3 DNA follows: TGCGCCAGCAGCCAAGGGAGCGGGAGGGCCTATCATGAGCAGTTCTTC. It specifies CASSQGSGRAYHEQFF.

CDR3 nucleotides: TGTGCCAGCAGCCATCCTATCGACAGACTCAATGAGCAGTTCTTC. Its protein product is CASSHPIDRLNEQFF. The chain has TRBV7-2 and TRBJ2-1, with a possible D match to TRBD1 (5 bases). This CDR3 comprises 15 residues. V was shortened by 5 bases and J by 6 bases, with 17 bases between the two germline ends. The germline CDR1 and CDR2 sequences are SGHTA and FQGNSA.

J is TRBJ2-1 and V is TRBV3-1 (or the pseudogene TRBV3-2); TRBD2 agrees at 7 bases. Germline loops: CDR1 LGHDT, CDR2 YNNKEL (reference sequence). V shed 9 bases, J shed 8 bases, and the junction held 13 bases outside the gene matches. This CDR3 has 14 amino acids. DNA of the CDR3: TGTGCCAGTTCCCTTGGGGAGGGGAACTATGAGCAGTTCTTC. Protein sequence: CASSLGEGNYEQFF.

DNA of the CDR3: TGTGCCAGCAGTTTAGGGACAGGGGGCGCAATGTCCCACGAGCAGTACTTC. Translating it yields CASSLGTGGAMSHEQYF. This chain joins TRBV28 and TRBJ2-7; 12 nucleotides align to TRBD1. V shed 2 bases and J 5 bases; nucleotides not matched to a gene: 10. Germline V gives CDR1 MDHEN, CDR2 SYDVKM. The CDR3 contains 17 residues.